These T cell receptor beta chains were read from a single sample in a study of T cell responses to AZD1222 COVID-19 vaccine. Method: immunoSEQ multiplex PCR; TCRdb's copy keeps in-frame clones and lacks some. The table records more than 110,000 clones, around 90% of them present only once. Sequencing was performed on peripheral blood, taken on day 0 of AZD1222 vaccination. The receptors were gathered from an adult in good health. The CDR3 runs from the conserved cysteine through the conserved F or W. The order of the fields is J gene, V gene, clone size, D gene, CDR3 protein, CDR3 DNA. The D gene is left open where the match is weak. Expanded clones are given a class, and other clones once, few, many or no size at all.

TRBJ2-5 TRBV5-1 . . CASSLAGGGETQYF TGCGCCAGCAGCTTGGCCGGGGGCGGTGAGACCCAGTACTTC
TRBJ2-5 TRBV6-5 . . CASRMTAYPETQYF TGTGCCAGCAGAATGACAGCCTACCCAGAGACCCAGTACTTC
TRBJ2-7 TRBV28 . TRBD1 CASSRQGTRIYEQYF TGTGCCAGCAGTCGACAGGGGACGCGGATCTACGAGCAGTACTTC
TRBJ1-4 TRBV4-2 . . CASSQGEADNEKLFF TGTGCCAGCAGCCAAGGGGAGGCGGACAATGAAAAACTGTTTTTT
TRBJ2-1 TRBV10-2 . . CASSGSYNEQFF TGCGCCAGCTCTGGAAGCTACAATGAGCAGTTCTTC
TRBJ1-5 TRBV24-1 . . CATSDSGSPIHF TGTGCCACCAGTGATTCAGGGAGCCCGATACATTTT
TRBJ2-7 TRBV5-1 . . CASSLGVSDEQYF TGCGCCAGCAGCTTGGGCGTCAGTGACGAGCAGTACTTC
TRBJ2-3 TRBV9 . . CASSVNPTDTDTQYF TGTGCCAGCAGCGTAAACCCGACAGACACAGATACGCAGTATTTT
TRBJ2-7 TRBV13 . . CASSSTGTLSYEQYF TGTGCCAGCAGTTCCACCGGGACCCTCTCCTACGAGCAGTACTTC
TRBJ1-3 TRBV6-6 . . CASQAGGAPSGNTIYF TGTGCCAGCCAGGCGGGCGGAGCTCCCTCTGGAAACACCATATATTTT
TRBJ2-2 TRBV11-2 . TRBD1 CASSKRQGKNTGELFF TGTGCCAGCAGTAAAAGACAGGGAAAGAACACCGGGGAGCTGTTTTTT
TRBJ2-7 TRBV7-8 . . CASTERGYSYEQYF TGTGCCAGCACCGAAAGGGGTTACTCCTACGAGCAGTACTTC
TRBJ2-5 TRBV5-1 . . CASSPGSRGIQYF TGCGCCAGCAGCCCTGGTAGCCGGGGTATCCAGTACTTC
TRBJ1-1 TRBV6-5 once . CASSMGAEAFF TGTGCCAGTTCTATGGGGGCTGAAGCTTTCTTT
TRBJ1-4 TRBV19 . . CASSNRVLNEKLFF TGTGCCAGTAGTAACCGGGTCCTTAATGAAAAACTGTTTTTT
TRBJ2-3 TRBV10-3 . TRBD2 CAISSRLAGVGTDTQYF TGTGCCATCAGCTCCCGACTAGCGGGAGTCGGGACAGATACGCAGTATTTT
TRBJ1-3 TRBV4-3 . . CASSLLPGVGNTIYF TGCGCCAGCAGCTTACTGCCCGGGGTCGGAAACACCATATATTTT
TRBJ1-1 TRBV5-8 . . CASSLTGNTEAFF TGTGCCAGCAGCTTGACGGGGAACACTGAAGCTTTCTTT
TRBJ2-3 TRBV7-9 few TRBD2 CASRGGTDTQYF TGTGCCAGCAGGGGGGGGACAGATACGCAGTATTTT
TRBJ1-4 TRBV6-5 . TRBD1 CASRRQGLGEKLFF TGTGCCAGCAGGAGACAGGGGTTGGGGGAAAAACTGTTTTTT
TRBJ2-5 TRBV27 . . CASSFGLKETQYF TGTGCCAGCAGTTTCGGGCTTAAAGAGACCCAGTACTTC
TRBJ1-1 TRBV7-9 . . CASSLADSEAFF TGTGCCAGCAGCTTAGCGGACAGTGAAGCTTTCTTT
TRBJ1-4 TRBV5-1 . . CASSQGRSNEKLFF TGCGCCAGCAGCCAGGGTAGATCTAATGAAAAACTGTTTTTT
TRBJ1-5 TRBV6-1 . . CASSEAGPQHF TGTGCCAGCAGTGAAGCGGGGCCCCAGCATTTT
TRBJ1-1 TRBV7-2 . . CASSLVGMNTEAFF TGTGCCAGCAGCTTAGTGGGTATGAACACTGAAGCTTTCTTT
TRBJ2-1 TRBV11-2 . TRBD2 CASSLTGRTYNEQFF TGTGCCAGCAGCTTAACCGGGAGGACCTACAATGAGCAGTTCTTC
TRBJ2-1 TRBV6-5 . . CASSYSGGNPYNEQFF TGTGCCAGCAGTTACTCTGGTGGGAATCCCTACAATGAGCAGTTCTTC
TRBJ2-5 TRBV6-5 . . CASTPRGGAGETQYF TGTGCCAGCACTCCGCGAGGAGGGGCGGGCGAGACCCAGTACTTC
TRBJ1-1 TRBV7-9 . . CASSLSSNEAFF TGTGCCAGCAGCTTATCCAGTAATGAAGCTTTCTTT
TRBJ1-4 TRBV12-5 once TRBD1 CASGDRANEKLFF TGTGCTAGTGGGGACAGGGCTAATGAAAAACTGTTTTTT
TRBJ1-1 TRBV10-3 . TRBD1 CAINSIRGQGKNTEAFF TGTGCCATCAACTCCATCCGAGGACAGGGGAAGAACACTGAAGCTTTCTTT
TRBJ1-2 TRBV28 . TRBD1 CASSSDRGYGYTF TGTGCCAGCAGTTCCGACAGGGGATATGGCTACACCTTC
TRBJ2-7 TRBV28 . TRBD2 CASSFSGGLSYEQYF TGTGCCAGCAGTTTTTCGGGGGGGCTCTCCTACGAGCAGTACTTC
TRBJ1-3 TRBV4-1 . . CASSQDLGSGNTIYF TGCGCCAGCAGCCAAGATCTGGGGAGTGGAAACACCATATATTTT
TRBJ2-3 TRBV11-1 . TRBD2 CASSPRLADLGDTQYF TGTGCCAGCAGCCCCCGACTAGCGGATCTGGGGGATACGCAGTATTTT
TRBJ2-5 TRBV5-6 . . CASSFGRGVRETQYF TGTGCCAGCAGCTTTGGAAGAGGGGTTCGAGAGACCCAGTACTTC
TRBJ1-1 TRBV30 . . CAWSVWGGVNTEAFF TGTGCCTGGAGTGTATGGGGGGGAGTGAACACTGAAGCTTTCTTT
TRBJ1-1 TRBV14 . . CASSPLQGLNTEAFF TGTGCCAGCAGCCCCCTACAGGGCTTGAACACTGAAGCTTTCTTT
TRBJ2-1 TRBV10-3 . TRBD2 CAISEGLAGGDNEQFF TGTGCCATCAGTGAGGGGCTAGCGGGAGGGGACAATGAGCAGTTCTTC
TRBJ1-1 TRBV9 . . CASSSDGNTEAFF TGTGCCAGCAGCTCGGACGGGAACACTGAAGCTTTCTTT
TRBJ1-2 TRBV4-3 . TRBD1 CASSQVRGTGSGYTF TGCGCCAGCAGCCAAGTCCGAGGGACAGGGAGTGGCTACACCTTC
TRBJ2-5 TRBV9 . . CASSVGSYDAGETQYF TGTGCCAGCAGCGTAGGCAGCTACGATGCGGGGGAGACCCAGTACTTC